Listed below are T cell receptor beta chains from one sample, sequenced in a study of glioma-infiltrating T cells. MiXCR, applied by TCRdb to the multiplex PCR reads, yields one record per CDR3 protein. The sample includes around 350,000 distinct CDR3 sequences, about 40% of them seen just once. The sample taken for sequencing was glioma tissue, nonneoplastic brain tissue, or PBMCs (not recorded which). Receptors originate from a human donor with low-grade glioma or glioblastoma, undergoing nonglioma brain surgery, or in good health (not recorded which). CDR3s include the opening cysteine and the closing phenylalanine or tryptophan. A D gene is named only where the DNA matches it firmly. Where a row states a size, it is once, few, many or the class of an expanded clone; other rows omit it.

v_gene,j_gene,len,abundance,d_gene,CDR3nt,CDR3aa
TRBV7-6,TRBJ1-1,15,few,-,TGTGCCAGCAGCTTAGCCGGAAACGGGGGCACTGAAGCTTTCTTT,CASSLAGNGGTEAFF
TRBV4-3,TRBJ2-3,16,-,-,TGCGCCAGCAGCCATGTAAGGGGGTCCGGCACAGATACGCAGTATTTT,CASSHVRGSGTDTQYF
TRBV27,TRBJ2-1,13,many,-,TGTGCCAGCAGTTTATCTGGAAAAAATGAGCAGTTCTTC,CASSLSGKNEQFF
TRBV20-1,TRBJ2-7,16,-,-,TGCAGTGCTAACGCCCTTCCCACAGGGAGGTGGGACGAGCAGTACTTC,CSANALPTGRWDEQYF
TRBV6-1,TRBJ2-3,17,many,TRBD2,TGTGCCAGCAGTCACCCCCTCCAGCGGGAGGTAGGGGCTACGCAGTATTTT,CASSHPLQREVGATQYF
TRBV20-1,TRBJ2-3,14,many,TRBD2,TGCAGTGCTCGGGACTACCAGAGCACAGATACGCAGTATTTT,CSARDYQSTDTQYF
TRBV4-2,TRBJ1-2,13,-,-,TGTGCCAGCAGCTTAGTTCGGGGGGGCGGCTACACCTTC,CASSLVRGGGYTF
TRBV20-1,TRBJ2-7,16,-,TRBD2,TGCAGTGCTAGCTCCCCCCTTGGACTAGCCGCCTACGAGCAGTGCTTC,CSASSPLGLAAYEQCF
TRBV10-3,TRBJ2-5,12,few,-,TGTGCCATCGGGACGGAACAAGAGACCCAGTACTTC,CAIGTEQETQYF
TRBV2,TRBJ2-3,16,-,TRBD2,TGTGCCAGCAGTGGGTCTAGCGGGAGGAACACAGATACGCAGTATTTT,CASSGSSGRNTDTQYF